The sequence of this T cell receptor beta chain was determined in a study of CD8 T cell repertoires and HIV-1 epitope variants. Study summary: Separate wells received one of Twenty-five Gag or Nef variant peptides. An uncultured baseline aliquot held 1M T cells.

This clone was detected a few times. Its antigen is undetermined. Sequencing of TCR beta CDR3 used immunoSEQ survey depth. The protocol was immunoSEQ multiplex PCR, while the TCRdb copy is restricted to in-frame clones and leaves out a portion. The table shows some 6,800 clones, with 65% to 70% occurring only once. The germline V and J ends were trimmed by 4 bases and 5 bases, with 14 bases remaining between them. Germline V lookup: CDR1 LGHNA, CDR2 YSLEER. This CDR3 has 14 residues. The chain recombines TRBV4-3 with TRBJ2-5; weak D call: TRBD2 (5 bases). Sequencing was carried out using cultured CD8+ T cells derived from PBMCs. This TCR was recovered from a male donor with HIV. CDR3 sequence: CASSLDPRAETQYF. The CDR3 DNA reads as TGCGCCAGCAGCCTGGATCCGAGGGCGGAGACCCAGTACTTC.